The 3 T cell receptor beta chains below all came from one sample that was sequenced in a study of shared clonotypes between healthy human individuals. The protocol was immunoSEQ multiplex PCR, while the TCRdb copy is restricted to in-frame clones and leaves out a portion. The sample has 2.5 million or so clones; approximately 94% are singletons. Sequences were obtained from naive CD4+ T cells sorted from blood. Noted subset: CD45RA+ positively selected. The source of these receptors is a man younger than 35 in good health.

This sequence joins TRBV7-9 and TRBJ1-1, with 8 bases aligning to TRBD1. The CDR3 contains 12 residues. V dropped 5 bases and J dropped 11; count of bases not matched to a gene: 7. Germline V gives CDR1 SEHNR, CDR2 FQNEAQ (reference sequence). CDR3 DNA: TGTGCCAGCAGCCCGCAGACAGGGGCCGCTTTCTTT. Translation: CASSPQTGAAFF.

The rearrangement joins TRBV5-1 to TRBJ2-7; D possibly corresponds to TRBD2 (5 bases). Germline V gives CDR1 SGHRS, CDR2 YFSETQ. The CDR3 runs to 14 residues. V was clipped by 3 bases and J by 3 bases, with 13 bases between them. The CDR3 loop is CASSSIPTSYEQYF. The CDR3 DNA reads as TGCGCCAGCAGCTCGATCCCCACTAGCTACGAGCAGTACTTC.

This clone was counted between two and nine times. The gene calls are TRBV2 and TRBJ1-2; D not resolved. Germline CDR1 is SNHLY and CDR2 is FYNNEI. This CDR3 has 13 residues. V gave up 5 bases and J gave up 2 bases, with 9 bases separating them. CDR3 sequence reads: CASSSQDNYGYTF. The CDR3 region has the DNA TGTGCCAGCAGTTCCCAGGACAACTATGGCTACACCTTC.